This TCR beta chain emerged from a study of persistence of HIV-infected CD4 T cells. From germline, CDR1 is MDHEN and CDR2 SYDVKM. Trimming stripped 6 bases from V and 6 bases from J, with 6 bases between. This CDR3 contains 12 residues. This clone was recorded once. The antigen remains unidentified. The libraries were made with immunoSEQ version 4 in survey mode. Libraries were prepared by immunoSEQ multiplex PCR; TCRdb keeps only in-frame clonotypes and omits some of them. The sample has tens of thousands of clones, approximately 79% seen once. The stimulus was an HIV-1 Gag 15-mer peptide pool, about 1 ug/peptide/mL. CD4+ T cells upregulating both CD40 ligand and CD69 were sorted as responding cells.

Source: CD4+ T cells sorted from PBMCs after roughly 17-hour stimulation, taken from a patient who received antiretroviral therapy. This receptor was obtained from an adult man with HIV who was CMV-seropositive. This chain connects TRBV28 to TRBJ1-6; D ambiguous. The CDR3 region has the DNA TGTGCCAGCAGGTCTGGTAATTCACCCCTCCACTTT. Encoded protein: CASRSGNSPLHF.